Sequencing of this T cell receptor (beta chain) was carried out in a study of a mutant IDH1 vaccine in newly diagnosed glioma. Study-level information: Of treated patients, roughly 62% were men and approximately 40% women, averaging about 40 years.

V was pared by 6 bases and J by 5 bases, with 16 bases between. CDR3 length equals 15 residues. Germline V gene sequence: CDR1 MDHEN, CDR2 SYDVKM. This clone was seen a handful of times. What it binds is not known. Method: immunoSEQ multiplex PCR; TCRdb's copy keeps in-frame clones and lacks some. Among over 25,000 clones listed, about nine tenths were seen once. Sample time point: week 5, during vaccination. A single vaccine dose contained 300 ug of mutant IDH1 20-mer peptide, and topical imiquimod was used with it. This clonotype was obtained from a middle-aged woman with glioma. Some clones in this sample may be carry-over from other donors' samples. This specimen was peripheral blood mononuclear cells (PBMCs), taken from a glioma patient whose treatment included an IDH1 peptide vaccine. The chain couples TRBV28 to TRBJ1-4, with D hard to call. DNA of the CDR3: TGTGCCAGCAGCCCCCCCCGGGTTACAAATGAAAAACTGTTTTTT. This codes for CASSPPRVTNEKLFF.